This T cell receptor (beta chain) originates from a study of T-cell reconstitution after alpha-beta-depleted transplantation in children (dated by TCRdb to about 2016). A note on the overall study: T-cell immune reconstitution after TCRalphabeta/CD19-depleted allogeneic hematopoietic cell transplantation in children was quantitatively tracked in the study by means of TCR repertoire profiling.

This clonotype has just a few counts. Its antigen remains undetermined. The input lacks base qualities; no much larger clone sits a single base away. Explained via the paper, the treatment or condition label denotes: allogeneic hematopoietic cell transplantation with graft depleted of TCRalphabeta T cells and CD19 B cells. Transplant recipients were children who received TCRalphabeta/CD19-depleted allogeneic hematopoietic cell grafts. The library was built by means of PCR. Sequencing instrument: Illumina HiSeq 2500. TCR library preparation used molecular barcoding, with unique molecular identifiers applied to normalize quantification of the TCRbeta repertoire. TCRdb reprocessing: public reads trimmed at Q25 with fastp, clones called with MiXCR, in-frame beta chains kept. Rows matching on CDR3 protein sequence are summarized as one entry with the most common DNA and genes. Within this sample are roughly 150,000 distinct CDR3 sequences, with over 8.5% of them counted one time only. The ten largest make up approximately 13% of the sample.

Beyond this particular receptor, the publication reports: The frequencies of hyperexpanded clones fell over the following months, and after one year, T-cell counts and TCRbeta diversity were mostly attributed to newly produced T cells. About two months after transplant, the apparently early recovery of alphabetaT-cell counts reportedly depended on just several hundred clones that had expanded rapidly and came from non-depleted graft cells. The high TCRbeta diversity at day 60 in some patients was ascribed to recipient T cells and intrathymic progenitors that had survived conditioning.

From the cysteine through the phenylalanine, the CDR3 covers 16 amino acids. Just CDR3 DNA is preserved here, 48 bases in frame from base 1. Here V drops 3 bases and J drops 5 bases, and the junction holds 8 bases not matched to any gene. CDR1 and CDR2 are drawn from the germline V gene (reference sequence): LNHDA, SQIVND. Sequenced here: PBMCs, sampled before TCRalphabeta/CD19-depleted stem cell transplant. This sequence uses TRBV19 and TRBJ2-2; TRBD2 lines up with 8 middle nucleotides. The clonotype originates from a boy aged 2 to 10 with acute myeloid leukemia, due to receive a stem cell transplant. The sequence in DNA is TGTGCCAGTAGTATGTCGACTAGCGTGATGACCGGGGAGCTGTTTTTT. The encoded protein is CASSMSTSVMTGELFF.